This record covers a single T cell receptor beta chain. A much larger clone lies a single base off, so this may be a read error. CDR3 length equals 15 residues. The germline gives CDR1 MNHEY, CDR2 SVGAGI. The V and J ends lost 7 bases and 7 bases, in that order; junction bases with no gene match: 14. This sample is drawn from a study of blood T cells in healthy people across ages. A second PCR, run for roughly 7 to 11 cycles, used a sample-barcoded 5' primer plus a J-beta primer mix. TCRdb passed the 5' RACE reads through MiXCR, listing each CDR3 protein once. The top ten clones hold just under 25% of a sample with 600,000 or so distinct CDR3 sequences, 47% of them seen once.

The chain is built from TRBV6-5 and TRBJ2-7; 9 bases line up with TRBD2. This sequence originates from a man aged 80 or over in good health. Sequenced: blood. DNA of the CDR3: TGTGCCAGCAACCCGCAGCGCGGGAGGGTCAATGAGCAGTACTTC. It specifies CASNPQRGRVNEQYF.